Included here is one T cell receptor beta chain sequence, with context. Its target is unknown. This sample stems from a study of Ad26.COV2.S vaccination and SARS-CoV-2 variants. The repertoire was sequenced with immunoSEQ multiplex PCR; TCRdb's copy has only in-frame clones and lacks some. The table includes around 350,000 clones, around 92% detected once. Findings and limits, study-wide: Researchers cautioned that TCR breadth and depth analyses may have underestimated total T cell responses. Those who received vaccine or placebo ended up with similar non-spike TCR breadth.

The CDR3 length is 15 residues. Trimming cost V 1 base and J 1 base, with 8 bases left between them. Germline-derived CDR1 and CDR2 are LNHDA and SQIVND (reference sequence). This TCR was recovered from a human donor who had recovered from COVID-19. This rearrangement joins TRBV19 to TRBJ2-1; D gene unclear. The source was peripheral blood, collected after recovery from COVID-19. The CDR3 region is CASSIVTASYNEQFF. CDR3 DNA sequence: TGTGCCAGTAGTATAGTAACAGCTTCCTACAATGAGCAGTTCTTC.